A single sample is the source of the 30 T cell receptor beta chains below, sequenced in a study of PD-1 blockade in classical Hodgkin lymphoma. All patients relapsed after autologous stem cell transplantation, and brentuximab vedotin exposure varied. Researchers report purifying CD4+ T cells from thawed PBMCs by magnetic negative selection. The method was immunoSEQ multiplex PCR; TCRdb's version includes in-frame clones alone and lacks a portion of them. Here the sample spans approximately 28,000 clones, over 60% being singletons. The sequencing here drew on CD4+ T cells from blood, taken at baseline. These receptors originate from a human donor with classical Hodgkin lymphoma.

The V gene is TRBV6-5, the J gene TRBJ1-4; 7 positions agree with TRBD1. Germline-derived CDR1 and CDR2 are MNHEY and SVGAGI. CDR3 length: 15 amino acids. V lost 5 bases and J lost 7; bases outside the gene matches: 10. The CDR3 coding sequence is TGTGCCAGCAGTGCTAGGGGGCAGGGGGGTGAAAAACTGTTTTTT. This sequence encodes CASSARGQGGEKLFF.

The chain links TRBV4-1 to TRBJ2-5, with a possible D match to TRBD2 (6 bases). The CDR3 sequence is 15 residues long. Germline V gene sequence: CDR1 MGHRA, CDR2 YSYEKL. V lost 2 bases and J 4 bases, leaving 14 bases between the germline ends. In nucleotides, the CDR3 is TGCGCCAGCAGCCAACACGAAGGGAGGACAGAGACCCAGTACTTC. Translated: CASSQHEGRTETQYF.

The chain combines TRBV19 with TRBJ1-4; TRBD1 matches 9 bases. V dropped 8 bases and J dropped 4; count of bases not matched to a gene: 5. This CDR3 is 14 amino acids long. CDR1 and CDR2 from the germline V gene are LNHDA and SQIVND (reference sequence). The DNA for the CDR3 is TGTGCCAGTGGGGAGACAGGGGGTAATGAAAAACTGTTTTTT. It specifies CASGETGGNEKLFF.

The J gene is TRBJ1-6, the V gene TRBV7-2; D gene uncertain. Trimming removed 1 base at V and 7 bases at J, with 14 bases between. The V gene's germline CDR1 is SGHTA and CDR2 FQGNSA. The CDR3 is 16 residues long. For the CDR3, the DNA is TGTGCCAGCAGCTTAGTCGGCAGGACGATGAATTCACCCCTCCACTTT. This translates into CASSLVGRTMNSPLHF.

CDR3 region: CASSWTGGNDEQFF. The CDR3 region has the DNA TGTGCCAGCAGCTGGACAGGGGGAAATGATGAGCAGTTCTTC. The chain employs TRBV7-9 and TRBJ2-1, with 10 positions matching TRBD1. This CDR3 has 14 amino acids. V dropped 4 bases and J dropped 8; count of bases not matched to a gene: 5. Germline-derived CDR1 and CDR2 are SEHNR and FQNEAQ (reference sequence).

The chain has TRBV28 and TRBJ2-4; TRBD2 might be the D (6 bases). The CDR3 sequence is 14 residues long. The V end lost 5 bases, the J end lost 7 bases, and 15 bases lay between the germline ends. The germline CDR1 and CDR2 sequences are MDHEN and SYDVKM. CDR3 in DNA: TGTGCCAGCAGTCCCGCCGGGGGTATGAACATTCAGTACTTC. It specifies CASSPAGGMNIQYF.

The chain uses TRBV19 and TRBJ2-7; 10 bases agree with TRBD2. Germline CDR1 is LNHDA and CDR2 is SQIVND (reference sequence). This CDR3 contains 15 residues. After removal of 4 bases from V and 0 bases from J, the junction contained 3 bases not matched to a gene. The CDR3 region is CASSRLAGVSYEQYF. The CDR3 DNA reads as TGTGCCAGTAGTAGGCTAGCGGGGGTCTCCTACGAGCAGTACTTC.

The V gene is TRBV9, the J gene TRBJ2-6, with D uncertain. V was clipped by 1 base and J by 4 bases, with 9 bases between them. The CDR3 extends over 15 amino acids. Germline lookup yields CDR1 SGDLS and CDR2 YYNGEE. CDR3: CASSVKGHGANVLTF. Written as DNA, the CDR3 is TGTGCCAGCAGCGTAAAAGGGCACGGGGCCAACGTCCTGACTTTC.

The chain employs TRBV4-2 and TRBJ2-2; D remains unclear. CDR3 size: 15 residues. Per the germline V gene, CDR1 is LGHNA and CDR2 is YNFKEQ. Deletions cut 1 base from V and 6 bases from J, with 12 bases between. CDR3: CASSQGNVKPGELFF. The DNA of the CDR3 is TGTGCCAGCAGCCAAGGAAACGTTAAACCCGGGGAGCTGTTTTTT.

In this sample, this clone turned up once. The rearrangement joins TRBV19 to TRBJ2-3; a possible D gene is TRBD2 (6 bases). V was clipped by 3 bases and J by 2 bases, with 9 bases between them. The CDR3 is 14 amino acids. Looked up from germline, CDR1 is LNHDA and CDR2 is SQIVND (reference sequence). The DNA for the CDR3 is TGTGCCAGTAGTATGGGACTTAACACAGATACGCAGTATTTT. It translates to CASSMGLNTDTQYF.

This clone was counted a few times. This rearrangement joins TRBV10-1 to TRBJ1-2; the D is unclear. This CDR3 spans 13 amino acids. Germline-derived CDR1 and CDR2 are WNHNN and SYGVQD (reference sequence). V was clipped by 4 bases and J by 8 bases, with 14 bases between them. As DNA, the CDR3 is TGCGCCAGCAGTGCCCCCGCCAAACGCGGCTACACCTTC. This sequence encodes CASSAPAKRGYTF.

CDR3 coding DNA: TGTGCTAGTGGTTTGGCACAGGGGGTGAACCTGAACACTGAAGCTTTCTTT. It is translated as CASGLAQGVNLNTEAFF. V and J are TRBV12-5 and TRBJ1-1, with 8 positions matching TRBD1. With V trimmed by 1 base and J by 0 bases, 7 bases remained unmatched. CDR1 LGHNT and CDR2 FRNRAP come from the germline V gene. This CDR3 has 17 residues. The full variable domain, completed using reference TRBV12-5 and TRBJ1-1, is DARVTQTPRHKVTEMGQEVTMRCQPILGHNTVFWYRQTMMQGLELLAYFRNRAPLDDSGMPKDRFSAEMPDATLATLKIQPSEPRDSAVYFCASGLAQGVNLNTEAFFGQGTRLTVV.

In this sample, this clone turned up once. V and J are TRBV27 and TRBJ1-1; 7 positions agree with TRBD1. CDR1 and CDR2 from the germline V gene are MNHEY and SMNVEV (reference sequence). The ends lost 5 bases at V and 4 bases at J; junction bases unmatched: 10. The CDR3 sequence is 15 residues long. The CDR3 coding sequence is TGTGCCAGCAGTGACCCGACAGGGTGGCGCACTGAAGCTTTCTTT. Its translation: CASSDPTGWRTEAFF.

This clone was seen just once. V usage is TRBV18 and J usage is TRBJ1-4; D perhaps matches TRBD1 (5 bases). Deletions cut 8 bases from V and 7 bases from J, with 17 bases between. The V gene's germline CDR1 is KGHSH and CDR2 LQKENI. CDR3 size: 14 residues. In DNA, the CDR3 is TGTGCCAGCCGACCATCGGGACGGAGTGAAAAACTGTTTTTT. It codes for CASRPSGRSEKLFF. Based on the CDR3 plus reference TRBV18 and TRBJ1-4, the full variable domain is NAGVMQNPRHLVRRRGQEARLRCSPMKGHSHVYWYRQLPEEGLKFMVYLQKENIIDESGMPKERFSAEFPKEGPSILRIQQVVRGDSAAYFCASRPSGRSEKLFFGSGTQLSVL.

This clone was counted once. This sequence joins TRBV19 and TRBJ2-4; 9 bases map to TRBD1. Germline loops: CDR1 LNHDA, CDR2 SQIVND (reference sequence). There are 13 residues in the CDR3. The chain's CDR3 is CATGGQPKNIQYF. The CDR3 DNA reads TGTGCAACAGGGGGCCAACCCAAAAACATTCAGTACTTC.

The rearrangement links TRBV7-2 to TRBJ2-5; 9 positions agree with TRBD1. CDR1 and CDR2 from the germline V gene are SGHTA and FQGNSA. The junction had 9 bases not matched to a gene; V was cut back by 2 bases and J by 5 bases. The CDR3 length is 16 residues. The CDR3 sequence is CASSLSGTGQGETQYF. The CDR3 DNA follows: TGTGCCAGCAGCTTAAGCGGGACAGGGCAGGGGGAGACCCAGTACTTC. The full variable domain, with the rest looked up from reference TRBV7-2 and TRBJ2-5, is GAGVSQSPSNKVTEKGKDVELRCDPISGHTALYWYRQSLGQGLEFLIYFQGNSAPDKSGLPSDRFSAERTGGSVSTLTIQRTQQEDSAVYLCASSLSGTGQGETQYFGPGTRLLVL.

The chain employs TRBV18 and TRBJ2-1; TRBD1 aligns across 9 bases. The CDR3 has 16 amino acids. Germline CDR1 reads KGHSH; CDR2 reads LQKENI. The V segment lost 4 bases and the J segment 0 bases; nucleotides outside the gene matches: 4. Here the CDR3 reads CASSRLTGGSYNEQFF. CDR3 DNA: TGTGCCAGCTCACGATTGACAGGGGGCTCCTACAATGAGCAGTTCTTC.

The chain links TRBV7-7 to TRBJ2-2; a possible D gene is TRBD2 (5 bases). Germline V CDR1 and CDR2: SSHAT, FNYEAQ (reference sequence). Trimming pared 1 base from V and 5 bases from J, leaving 17 bases between. The CDR3 contains 17 residues. The CDR3: CASSLEGTQRRTGELFF. DNA for the CDR3: TGTGCCAGCAGCTTAGAAGGCACCCAAAGGAGGACCGGGGAGCTGTTTTTT.

The rearrangement links TRBV2 to TRBJ2-3; D might be TRBD1 (5 bases). In germline, CDR1 is SNHLY, CDR2 FYNNEI. The ends were cut back, 0 bases at V and 2 bases at J, with 18 bases in the middle. CDR3 length: 18 amino acids. The CDR3 loop is CASSEALAGIVVTDTQYF. In nucleotides, the CDR3 is TGTGCCAGCAGTGAAGCGCTTGCAGGGATCGTGGTCACAGATACGCAGTATTTT.

This chain joins TRBV2 and TRBJ1-1; D not resolved. The V gene's germline CDR1 is SNHLY and CDR2 FYNNEI. The CDR3 has 15 residues. The V end was cut by 9 bases, the J end by 1 base, with 18 bases between. For the CDR3, the DNA is TGTGCCAGTTTAATGCCTCGGTTGGCGAACACTGAAGCTTTCTTT. Amino acids: CASLMPRLANTEAFF.

This chain joins TRBV7-2 and TRBJ2-2; perhaps TRBD2 as D (6 bases). Germline CDR1 and CDR2: SGHTA and FQGNSA. This CDR3 has 15 amino acids. Deletions cut 1 base from V and 8 bases from J, with 14 bases between. CDR3 sequence reads: CASSLGGTQMGELFF. CDR3 nucleotide sequence: TGTGCCAGCAGCTTAGGCGGGACTCAAATGGGGGAGCTGTTTTTT. The full variable domain, with the rest looked up from reference TRBV7-2 and TRBJ2-2, is GAGVSQSPSNKVTEKGKDVELRCDPISGHTALYWYRQSLGQGLEFLIYFQGNSAPDKSGLPSDRFSAERTGGSVSTLTIQRTQQEDSAVYLCASSLGGTQMGELFFGEGSRLTVL.

This clone was seen only a few times. V is TRBV7-2 and J is TRBJ1-2; D is perhaps TRBD1 (6 bases). The CDR3 contains 15 residues. Trimming removed 1 base at V and 5 bases at J, with 14 bases between. The germline V gene encodes CDR1 SGHTA and CDR2 FQGNSA. The CDR3 coding sequence is TGTGCCAGCAGCTTAGACCGGGGGGCGAGGTATGGCTACACCTTC. Translated, it gives CASSLDRGARYGYTF.

The chain combines TRBV28 with TRBJ1-4; TRBD1 might be the D (5 bases). The V end was cut by 4 bases, the J end by 5 bases, with 14 bases between. The CDR3 is 15 residues long. Germline assignment: CDR1 MDHEN and CDR2 SYDVKM. The CDR3 DNA follows: TGTGCCAGCAGTTCATCCGGGACCCCCAATGAAAAACTGTTTTTT. This codes for CASSSSGTPNEKLFF.

This chain joins TRBV25-1 and TRBJ1-1; 7 nucleotides align to TRBD1. The CDR3 length is 14 residues. Per the germline V gene, CDR1 is MGHDK and CDR2 is SYGVNS. V trimming: 5 bases; J trimming: 4 bases; junction bases outside the gene matches: 7. The CDR3, as DNA: TGTGCCAGCAGTCAAACAGGGGTGGTCACTGAAGCTTTCTTT. Amino acid sequence: CASSQTGVVTEAFF.

The chain recombines TRBV4-3 with TRBJ1-1, with 11 bases fitting TRBD1. Germline lookup yields CDR1 LGHNA and CDR2 YSLEER. V was clipped by 9 bases and J by 1 base; unmatched bases: 28. The CDR3 is 22 residues long. The CDR3 region has the DNA TGCGCCAGTTCCCTTCATTTTTGGGACAGGGGGTACAGGGTCGAGGGGAACACTGAAGCTTTCTTT. This sequence encodes CASSLHFWDRGYRVEGNTEAFF.

The rearrangement links TRBV4-2 to TRBJ1-5; D unresolved. V lost 0 bases and J lost 1, with 4 bases in between. The CDR3 length is 14 residues. Per germline, CDR1 LGHNA and CDR2 YNFKEQ. Here the CDR3 reads CASSQDQSNQPQHF. The CDR3 nucleotides are TGTGCCAGCAGCCAAGATCAGAGCAATCAGCCCCAGCATTTT.

This chain joins TRBV18 and TRBJ1-1; the D is unclear. Germline assignment: CDR1 KGHSH and CDR2 LQKENI. CDR3 size: 13 residues. The ends were cut back, 10 bases at V and 4 bases at J, with 16 bases in the middle. CDR3 amino acids: CATSPGWGTEAFF. The DNA of the CDR3 is TGTGCCACCTCCCCGGGGTGGGGCACTGAAGCTTTCTTT. Full variable domain (missing parts from reference TRBV18 and TRBJ1-1): NAGVMQNPRHLVRRRGQEARLRCSPMKGHSHVYWYRQLPEEGLKFMVYLQKENIIDESGMPKERFSAEFPKEGPSILRIQQVVRGDSAAYFCATSPGWGTEAFFGQGTRLTVV.

This rearrangement joins TRBV5-1 to TRBJ1-3; 9 bases agree with TRBD1. In germline, CDR1 is SGHRS, CDR2 YFSETQ. The ends lost 4 bases at V and 4 bases at J; junction bases unmatched: 6. The CDR3 runs to 15 residues. The CDR3 coding sequence is TGCGCCAGCAGCCCGACAGGGGGAAACGGAAACACCATATATTTT. Encoded protein: CASSPTGGNGNTIYF.

The chain carries TRBV11-3 and TRBJ2-3; D perhaps matches TRBD2 (6 bases). Germline loops: CDR1 SGHNT, CDR2 YENEEA. Trimming removed 5 bases from V and 5 bases from J, with 11 bases in between. There are 13 residues in the CDR3. CDR3 bases: TGTGCCAGCAGCCCGGCGGGGATAGATACGCAGTATTTT. It specifies CASSPAGIDTQYF.

V and J are TRBV7-9 and TRBJ1-3; no reliable D call. Looked up from germline, CDR1 is SEHNR and CDR2 is FQNEAQ (reference sequence). CDR3 length equals 13 residues. V was clipped by 3 bases and J by 0 bases, with 3 bases between them. The CDR3 DNA is TGTGCCAGCAGCTTGGACTCTGGAAACACCATATATTTT. This gives the protein CASSLDSGNTIYF. The full variable domain, with the rest looked up from reference TRBV7-9 and TRBJ1-3, is DTGVSQNPRHKITKRGQNVTFRCDPISEHNRLYWYRQTLGQGPEFLTYFQNEAQLEKSRLLSDRFSAERPKGSFSTLEIQRTEQGDSAMYLCASSLDSGNTIYFGEGSWLTVV.